What follows are 6 T cell receptor beta chains derived from one specimen sequenced in a study of blood T cell repertoires in COVID-19. Produced via immunoSEQ multiplex PCR; TCRdb's table is partial and in-frame only. The sample yields over 120,000 clones, around 78% seen once. Sequenced input: peripheral blood. These receptors originate from an elderly woman with active or convalescent COVID-19.

The chain joins TRBV6-5 to TRBJ1-6; the D gene is possibly TRBD1 (6 bases). Germline V gene data show CDR1 as MNHEY and CDR2 as SVGAGI. The CDR3 sequence is 13 residues long. Trimming removed 2 bases from V and 9 bases from J, with 8 bases in between. The CDR3 DNA reads TGTGCCAGCAGTTACGACAGGCCTTCACCCCTCCACTTT. Translated, it gives CASSYDRPSPLHF.

This clone was observed a few times. This chain connects TRBV10-3 to TRBJ2-1; D is uncertain. The germline V gene has CDR1 ENHRY and CDR2 SYGVKD. V dropped 6 bases and J dropped 6 bases, with 12 bases sitting between them. The CDR3 runs 13 residues. The CDR3 DNA is TGTGCCATCAGAAAAACAGAGATCAATGAGCAGTTCTTC. Its translation: CAIRKTEINEQFF.

The DNA of the CDR3 is TGTGCCAGCAGTTTGGAGAGCACAGATACGCAGTATTTT. It codes for CASSLESTDTQYF. The V and J genes are TRBV6-6 and TRBJ2-3, with unresolved D. Germline V gene lookup returns CDR1 MNHNY and CDR2 SVGAGI (reference sequence). With 4 bases removed from V and 0 bases from J, the gap between germline ends came to 5 bases. CDR3 size: 13 residues.

V and J are TRBV9 and TRBJ2-7, with 8 nucleotides matching TRBD2. The CDR3 contains 15 residues. The V gene end was trimmed by 4 bases and the J gene end by 6 bases; junction bases not matched to a gene: 12. Germline CDR1 reads SGDLS; CDR2 reads YYNGEE. CDR3 in DNA: TGTGCCAGCAGCAAGAACAGCGGGGGTCATGTCGAGCAGTACTTC. Translated, it gives CASSKNSGGHVEQYF.

The V gene is TRBV7-6, the J gene TRBJ1-1, with D hard to call. This CDR3 has 13 amino acids. Germline loops: CDR1 SGHVS, CDR2 FNYEAQ. Trimming cost V 5 bases and J 1 base, with 8 bases left between them. In nucleotides, the CDR3 is TGTGCCAGCAGCGCCAGAGGGAACACTGAAGCTTTCTTT. This translates into CASSARGNTEAFF.

This clone was seen once. The chain couples TRBV9 to TRBJ1-2; the match to TRBD1 covers 10 bases. CDR1 and CDR2 (germline): SGDLS, YYNGEE. The CDR3 sequence is 15 residues long. The V gene end was trimmed by 4 bases and the J gene end by 1 base; junction bases not matched to a gene: 4. In DNA, the CDR3 is TGTGCCAGCAGCAAGGGACAGGGGAATAACTATGGCTACACCTTC. Its translation: CASSKGQGNNYGYTF.